This T cell receptor beta chain was captured in a study of cytomegalovirus exposure and HLA in healthy donors. Profiling relied on immunoSEQ multiplex PCR, and the TCRdb table lists in-frame clones only, not all of them. Among about 120,000 clones listed, 70% to 90% were seen once. General study findings and limits: In the 120 or so validation repertoires, 94% of cluster scores exceeded 0, per a later analysis.

With respect to this clone: Its antigen remains unidentified.

J lost 6 bases, V lost 5 bases, and 13 bases had no gene match. Germline V gene sequence: CDR1 SEHNR, CDR2 FQNEAQ (reference sequence). This CDR3 is built from 17 residues. The chain employs TRBV7-9 and TRBJ2-1; TRBD2 aligns across 10 bases. The sample comprised PBMCs. The sequence was collected from a woman under 30 in good health and CMV-seropositive. The CDR3 reads CASSPPPGSGRPNEQFF. Here the CDR3 DNA reads TGTGCCAGCAGCCCCCCCCCTGGTAGCGGGAGGCCCAATGAGCAGTTCTTC.